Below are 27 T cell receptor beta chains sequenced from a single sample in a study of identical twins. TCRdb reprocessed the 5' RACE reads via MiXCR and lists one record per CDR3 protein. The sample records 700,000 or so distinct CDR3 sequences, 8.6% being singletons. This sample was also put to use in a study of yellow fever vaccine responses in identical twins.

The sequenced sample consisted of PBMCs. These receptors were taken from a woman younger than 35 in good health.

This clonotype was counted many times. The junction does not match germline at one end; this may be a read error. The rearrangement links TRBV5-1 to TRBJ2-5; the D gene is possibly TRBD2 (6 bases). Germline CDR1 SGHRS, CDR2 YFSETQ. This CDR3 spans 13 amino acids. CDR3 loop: CASSLGGAETQYF. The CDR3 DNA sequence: TGTGCCAGCAGCTTGGGGGGTGCGGAGACCCAGTACTTC.

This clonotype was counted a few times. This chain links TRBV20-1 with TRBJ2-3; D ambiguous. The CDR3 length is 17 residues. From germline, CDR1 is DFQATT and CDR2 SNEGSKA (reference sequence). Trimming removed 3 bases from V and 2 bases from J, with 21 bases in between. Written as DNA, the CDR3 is TGCAGTGCTAGTCAGGCAGCACACCCACCTTACACAGATACGCAGTATTTT. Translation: CSASQAAHPPYTDTQYF.

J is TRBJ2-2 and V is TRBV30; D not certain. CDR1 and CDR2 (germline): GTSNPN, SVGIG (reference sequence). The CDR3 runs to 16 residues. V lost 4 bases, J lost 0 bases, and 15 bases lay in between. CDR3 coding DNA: TGTGCCTGGAACTGGAGCCCCATGGCGAACACCGGGGAGCTGTTTTTT. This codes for CAWNWSPMANTGELFF.

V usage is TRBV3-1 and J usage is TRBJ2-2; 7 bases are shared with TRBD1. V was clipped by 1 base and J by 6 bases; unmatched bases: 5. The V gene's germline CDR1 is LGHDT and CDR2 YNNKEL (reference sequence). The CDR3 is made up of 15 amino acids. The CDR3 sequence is CASSQGGGQAGELFF. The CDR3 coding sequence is TGTGCCAGCAGCCAAGGAGGGGGCCAGGCCGGGGAGCTGTTTTTT. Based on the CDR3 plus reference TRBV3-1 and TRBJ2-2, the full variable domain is DTAVSQTPKYLVTQMGNDKSIKCEQNLGHDTMYWYKQDSKKFLKIMFSYNNKELIINETVPNRFSPKSPDKAHLNLHINSLELGDSAVYFCASSQGGGQAGELFFGEGSRLTVL.

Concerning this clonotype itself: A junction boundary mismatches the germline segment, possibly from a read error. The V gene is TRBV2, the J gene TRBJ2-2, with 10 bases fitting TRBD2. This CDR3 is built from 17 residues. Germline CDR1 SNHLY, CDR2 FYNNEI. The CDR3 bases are TGTACCAGCAGTCCCCCCCTAGCGGGAGTAAACACCGGGGAGCTGTTTTTT. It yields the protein CTSSPPLAGVNTGELFF.

In DNA, the CDR3 is TGCGCCAGCAGCGTTGTACAGGGGGCGCTTGGGGAAAAACTGTTTTTT. Its protein is CASSVVQGALGEKLFF. This rearrangement joins TRBV5-1 to TRBJ1-4, with 9 bases that match TRBD1. This CDR3 is built from 16 residues. The trim removed 4 bases at V and 8 bases at J, leaving 12 bases unmatched. Germline V gene data show CDR1 as SGHRS and CDR2 as YFSETQ.

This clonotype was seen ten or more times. The CDR3 sequence is CATSDLGHTKAGELFF. For the CDR3, the DNA is TGTGCCACCAGTGATTTGGGACATACTAAAGCCGGGGAGCTGTTTTTT. The V call is TRBV24-1, the J call TRBJ2-2; a possible D gene is TRBD1 (5 bases). Germline CDR1 and CDR2: KGHDR and SFDVKD. The CDR3 has 16 amino acids. Between the trimmed V and J ends, which lost 0 bases and 6 bases, there was a span of 13 bases.

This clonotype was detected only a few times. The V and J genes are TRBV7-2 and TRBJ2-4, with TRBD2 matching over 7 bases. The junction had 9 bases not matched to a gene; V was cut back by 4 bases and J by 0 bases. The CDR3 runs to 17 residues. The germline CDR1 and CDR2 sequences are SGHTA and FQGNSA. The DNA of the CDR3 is TGTGCCAGCAGCTACGTAACCGCGGGGGTAGCCAAAAACATTCAGTACTTC. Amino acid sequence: CASSYVTAGVAKNIQYF.

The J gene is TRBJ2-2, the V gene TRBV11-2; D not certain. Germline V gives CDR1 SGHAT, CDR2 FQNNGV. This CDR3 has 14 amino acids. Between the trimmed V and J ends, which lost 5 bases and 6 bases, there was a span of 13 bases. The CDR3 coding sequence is TGTGCCAGCAGCCATCAGTCCGGGTCCGGGGAGCTGTTTTTT. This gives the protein CASSHQSGSGELFF.

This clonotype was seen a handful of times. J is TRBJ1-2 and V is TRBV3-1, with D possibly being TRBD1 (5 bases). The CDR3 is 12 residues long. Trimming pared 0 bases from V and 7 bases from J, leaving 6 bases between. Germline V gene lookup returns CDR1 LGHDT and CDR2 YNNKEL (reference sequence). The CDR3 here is CASSQDRVGYTF. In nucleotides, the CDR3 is TGTGCCAGCAGCCAAGACAGGGTTGGCTACACCTTC.

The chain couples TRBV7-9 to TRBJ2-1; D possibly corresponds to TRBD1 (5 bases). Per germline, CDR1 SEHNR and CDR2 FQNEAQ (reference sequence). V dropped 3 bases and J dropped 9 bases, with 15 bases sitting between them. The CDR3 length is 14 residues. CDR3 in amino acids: CASSLSRGDGEQFF. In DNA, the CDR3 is TGTGCCAGCAGCTTGAGTAGGGGTGATGGTGAGCAGTTCTTC.

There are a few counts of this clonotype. The CDR3 DNA is TGTGCCAGCAGCTCCCTTAGCGGGGGGGCCATCGAGACCCAGTACTTC. Protein: CASSSLSGGAIETQYF. This chain connects TRBV7-2 to TRBJ2-5; TRBD2 matches 11 bases. Germline lookup yields CDR1 SGHTA and CDR2 FQGNSA. The CDR3 runs to 16 residues. V gave up 4 bases and J gave up 5 bases; unmatched junction bases: 9. Supplemented by reference TRBV7-2 and TRBJ2-5, the full variable domain reads GAGVSQSPSNKVTEKGKDVELRCDPISGHTALYWYRQSLGQGLEFLIYFQGNSAPDKSGLPSDRFSAERTGGSVSTLTIQRTQQEDSAVYLCASSSLSGGAIETQYFGPGTRLLVL.

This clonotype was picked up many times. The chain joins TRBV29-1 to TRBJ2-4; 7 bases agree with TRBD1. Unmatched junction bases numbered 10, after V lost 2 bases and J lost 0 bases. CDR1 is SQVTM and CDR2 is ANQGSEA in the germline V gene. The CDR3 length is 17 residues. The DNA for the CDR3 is TGCAGCGTTGAAAACTACGGGACAGACTTAGCCAAAAACATTCAGTACTTC. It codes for CSVENYGTDLAKNIQYF.

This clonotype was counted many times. In DNA form, the CDR3 reads TGCAGTGCCTGCGAAACAGGGCCCCCAAACATTCAGTACTTC. Encoded protein: CSACETGPPNIQYF. This chain links TRBV29-1 with TRBJ2-4; TRBD1 is a possible D gene (6 bases). The CDR3 length is 14 residues. CDR1 SQVTM and CDR2 ANQGSEA come from the germline V gene.

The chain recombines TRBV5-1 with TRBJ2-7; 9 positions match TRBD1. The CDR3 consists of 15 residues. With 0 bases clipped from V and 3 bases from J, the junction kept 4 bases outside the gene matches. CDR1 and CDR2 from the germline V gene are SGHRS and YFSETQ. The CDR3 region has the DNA TGCGCCAGCAGCTTGGACAGGGGGCTCTTCTACGAGCAGTACTTC. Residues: CASSLDRGLFYEQYF.

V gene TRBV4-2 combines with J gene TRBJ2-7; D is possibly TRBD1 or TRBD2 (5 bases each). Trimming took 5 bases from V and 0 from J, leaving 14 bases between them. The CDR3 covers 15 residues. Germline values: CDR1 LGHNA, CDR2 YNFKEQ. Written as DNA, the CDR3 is TGTGCCAGCAGCTCTCCAACGGGGACCTCCTACGAGCAGTACTTC. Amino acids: CASSSPTGTSYEQYF.

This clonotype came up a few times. CDR3 sequence: CASSARTGIHEQYF. DNA of the CDR3: TGTGCCAGCAGTGCTCGGACAGGGATCCACGAGCAGTACTTC. The chain couples TRBV2 to TRBJ2-7; TRBD1 matches at 8 bases. The germline gives CDR1 SNHLY, CDR2 FYNNEI. The J segment lost 5 bases and the V segment lost 4 bases, leaving 7 bases of the junction unmatched. CDR3 size: 14 residues.

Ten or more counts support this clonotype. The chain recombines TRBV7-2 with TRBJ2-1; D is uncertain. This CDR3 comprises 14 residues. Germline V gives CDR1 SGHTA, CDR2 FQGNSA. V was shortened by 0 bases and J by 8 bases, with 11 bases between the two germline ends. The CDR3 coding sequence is TGTGCCAGCAGCTTAGCGGCTACCTCTGATGAGCAGTTCTTC. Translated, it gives CASSLAATSDEQFF.

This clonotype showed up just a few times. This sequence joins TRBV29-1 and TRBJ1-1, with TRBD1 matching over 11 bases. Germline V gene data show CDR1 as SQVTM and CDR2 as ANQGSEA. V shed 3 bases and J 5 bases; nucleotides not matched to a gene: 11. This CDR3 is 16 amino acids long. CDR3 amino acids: CSVDVRTGGARTEAFF. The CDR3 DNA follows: TGCAGCGTTGACGTCAGGACAGGGGGCGCGAGGACTGAAGCTTTCTTT.

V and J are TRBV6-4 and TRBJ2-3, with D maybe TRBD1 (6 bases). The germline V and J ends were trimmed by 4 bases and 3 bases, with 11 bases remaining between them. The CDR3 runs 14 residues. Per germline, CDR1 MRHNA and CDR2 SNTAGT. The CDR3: CASSVQGLTDTQYF. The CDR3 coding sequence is TGTGCCAGCAGTGTACAGGGTTTGACAGATACGCAGTATTTT.

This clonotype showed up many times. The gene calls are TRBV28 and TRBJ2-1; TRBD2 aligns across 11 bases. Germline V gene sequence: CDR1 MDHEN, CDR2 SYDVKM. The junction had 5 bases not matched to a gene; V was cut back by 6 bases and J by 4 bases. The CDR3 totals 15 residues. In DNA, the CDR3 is TGTGCCAGCAGCAAACTAGCGGGAGAGTACAATGAGCAGTTCTTC. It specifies CASSKLAGEYNEQFF.

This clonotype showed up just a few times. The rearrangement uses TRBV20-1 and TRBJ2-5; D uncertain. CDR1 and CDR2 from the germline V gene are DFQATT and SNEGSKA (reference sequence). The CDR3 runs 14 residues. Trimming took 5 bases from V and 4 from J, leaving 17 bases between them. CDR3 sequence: CSAPSGGNAETQYF. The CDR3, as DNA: TGCAGTGCTCCCTCTGGTGGGAACGCAGAGACCCAGTACTTC.

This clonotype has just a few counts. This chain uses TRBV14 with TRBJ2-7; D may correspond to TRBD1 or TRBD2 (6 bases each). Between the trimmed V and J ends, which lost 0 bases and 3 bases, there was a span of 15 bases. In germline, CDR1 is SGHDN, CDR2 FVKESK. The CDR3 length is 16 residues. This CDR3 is CASSQDLGGRVYEQYF. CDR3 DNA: TGTGCCAGCAGCCAAGATCTAGGGGGGAGAGTCTACGAGCAGTACTTC.

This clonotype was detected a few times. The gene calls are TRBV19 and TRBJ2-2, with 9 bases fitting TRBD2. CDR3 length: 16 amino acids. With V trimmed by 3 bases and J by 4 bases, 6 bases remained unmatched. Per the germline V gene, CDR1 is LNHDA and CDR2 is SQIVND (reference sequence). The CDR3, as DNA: TGTGCCAGTAGTATTGCTAGCGGGACGGGCACCGGGGAGCTGTTTTTT. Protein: CASSIASGTGTGELFF.

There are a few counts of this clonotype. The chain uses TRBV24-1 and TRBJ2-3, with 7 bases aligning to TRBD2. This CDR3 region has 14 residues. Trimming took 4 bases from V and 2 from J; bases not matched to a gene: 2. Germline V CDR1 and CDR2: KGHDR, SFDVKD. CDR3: CATSDRDYTDTQYF. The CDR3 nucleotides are TGTGCCACCAGTGACCGGGACTACACAGATACGCAGTATTTT.

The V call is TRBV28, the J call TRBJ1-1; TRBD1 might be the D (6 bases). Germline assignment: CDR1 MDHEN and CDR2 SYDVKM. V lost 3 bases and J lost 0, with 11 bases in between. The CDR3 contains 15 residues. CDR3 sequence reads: CASSLPGDMNTEAFF. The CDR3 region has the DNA TGTGCCAGCAGTTTGCCGGGGGACATGAACACTGAAGCTTTCTTT.

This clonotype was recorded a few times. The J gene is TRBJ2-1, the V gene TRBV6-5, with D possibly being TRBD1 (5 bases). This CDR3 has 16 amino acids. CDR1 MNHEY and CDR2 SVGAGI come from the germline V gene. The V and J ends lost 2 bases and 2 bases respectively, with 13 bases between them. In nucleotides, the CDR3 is TGTGCCAGCAGTTACGGAAACAGGCCACCCTACAATGAGCAGTTCTTC. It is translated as CASSYGNRPPYNEQFF.